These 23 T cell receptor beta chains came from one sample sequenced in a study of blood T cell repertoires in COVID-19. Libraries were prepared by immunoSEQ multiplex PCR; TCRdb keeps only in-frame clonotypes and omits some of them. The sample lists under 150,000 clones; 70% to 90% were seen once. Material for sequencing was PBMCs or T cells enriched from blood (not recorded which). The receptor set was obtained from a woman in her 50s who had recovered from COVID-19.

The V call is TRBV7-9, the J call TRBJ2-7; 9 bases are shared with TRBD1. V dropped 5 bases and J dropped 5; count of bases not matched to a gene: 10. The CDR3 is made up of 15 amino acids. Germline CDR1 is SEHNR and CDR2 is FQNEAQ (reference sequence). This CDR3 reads CASSPTGTGLHEQYF. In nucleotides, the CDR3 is TGTGCCAGCAGCCCGACTGGGACAGGGTTGCACGAGCAGTACTTC.

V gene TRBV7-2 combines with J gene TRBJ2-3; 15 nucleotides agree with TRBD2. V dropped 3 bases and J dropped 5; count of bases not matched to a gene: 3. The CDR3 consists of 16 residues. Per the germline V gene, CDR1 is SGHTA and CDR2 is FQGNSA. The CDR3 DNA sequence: TGTGCCAGCAGCTTCGGGACTAGCGGGGGGATAGATACGCAGTATTTT. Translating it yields CASSFGTSGGIDTQYF. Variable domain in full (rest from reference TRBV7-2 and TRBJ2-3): GAGVSQSPSNKVTEKGKDVELRCDPISGHTALYWYRQSLGQGLEFLIYFQGNSAPDKSGLPSDRFSAERTGGSVSTLTIQRTQQEDSAVYLCASSFGTSGGIDTQYFGPGTRLTVL.

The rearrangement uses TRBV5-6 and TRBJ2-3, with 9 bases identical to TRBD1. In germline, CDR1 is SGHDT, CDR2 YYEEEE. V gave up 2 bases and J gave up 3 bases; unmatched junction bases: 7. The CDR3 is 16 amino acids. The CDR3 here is CASSLTTGGGTDTQYF. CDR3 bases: TGTGCCAGCAGCTTAACTACAGGGGGCGGTACAGATACGCAGTATTTT. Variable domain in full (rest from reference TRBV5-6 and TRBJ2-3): DAGVTQSPTHLIKTRGQQVTLRCSPKSGHDTVSWYQQALGQGPQFIFQYYEEEERQRGNFPDRFSGHQFPNYSSELNVNALLLGDSALYLCASSLTTGGGTDTQYFGPGTRLTVL.

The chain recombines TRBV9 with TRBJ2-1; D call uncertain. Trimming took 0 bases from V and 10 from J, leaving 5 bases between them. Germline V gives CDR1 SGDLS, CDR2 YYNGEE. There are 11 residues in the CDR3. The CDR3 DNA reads TGTGCCAGCAGCGTAGAACTGGAGCAGTTCTTC. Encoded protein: CASSVELEQFF. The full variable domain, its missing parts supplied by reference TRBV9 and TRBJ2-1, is DSGVTQTPKHLITATGQRVTLRCSPRSGDLSVYWYQQSLDQGLQFLIQYYNGEERAKGNILERFSAQQFPDLHSELNLSSLELGDSALYFCASSVELEQFFGPGTRLTVL.

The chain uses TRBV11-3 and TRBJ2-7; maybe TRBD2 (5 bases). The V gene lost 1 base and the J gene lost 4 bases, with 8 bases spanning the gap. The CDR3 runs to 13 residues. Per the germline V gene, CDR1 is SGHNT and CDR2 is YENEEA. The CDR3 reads CASSLGPGYEQYF. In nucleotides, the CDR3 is TGTGCCAGCAGCTTAGGTCCGGGGTACGAGCAGTACTTC.

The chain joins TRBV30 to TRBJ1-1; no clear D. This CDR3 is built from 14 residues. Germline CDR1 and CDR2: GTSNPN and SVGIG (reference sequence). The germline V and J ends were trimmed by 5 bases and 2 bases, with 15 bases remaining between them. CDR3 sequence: CAWWAEGLNTEAFF. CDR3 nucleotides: TGTGCCTGGTGGGCGGAGGGCCTTAACACTGAAGCTTTCTTT.

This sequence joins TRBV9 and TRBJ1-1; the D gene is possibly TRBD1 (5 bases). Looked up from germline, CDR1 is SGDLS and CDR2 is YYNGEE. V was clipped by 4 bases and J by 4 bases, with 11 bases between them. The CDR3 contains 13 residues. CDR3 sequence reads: CASSYGGSTEAFF. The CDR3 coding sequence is TGTGCCAGCAGCTACGGGGGGTCCACTGAAGCTTTCTTT.

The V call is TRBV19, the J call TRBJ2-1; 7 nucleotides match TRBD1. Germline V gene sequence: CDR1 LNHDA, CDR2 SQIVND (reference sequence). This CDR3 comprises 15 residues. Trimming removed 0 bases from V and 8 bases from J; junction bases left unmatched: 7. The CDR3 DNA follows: TGTGCCAGTAGTATAGACCGACAGGGATCATATGAGCAGTTCTTC. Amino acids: CASSIDRQGSYEQFF.

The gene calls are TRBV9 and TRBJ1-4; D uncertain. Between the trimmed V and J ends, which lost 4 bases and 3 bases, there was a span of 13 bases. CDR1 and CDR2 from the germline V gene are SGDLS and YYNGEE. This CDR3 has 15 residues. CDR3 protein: CASSPPGSPNEKLFF. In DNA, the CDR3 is TGTGCCAGCAGCCCCCCGGGGAGTCCTAATGAAAAACTGTTTTTT.

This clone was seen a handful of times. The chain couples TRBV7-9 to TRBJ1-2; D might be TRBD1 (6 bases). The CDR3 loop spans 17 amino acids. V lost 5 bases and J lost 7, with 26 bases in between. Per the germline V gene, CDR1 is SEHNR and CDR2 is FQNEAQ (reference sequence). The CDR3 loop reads CASSTTAGVSIFSGYTF. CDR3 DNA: TGTGCCAGCAGCACGACCGCAGGGGTCAGTATCTTTTCTGGCTACACCTTC.

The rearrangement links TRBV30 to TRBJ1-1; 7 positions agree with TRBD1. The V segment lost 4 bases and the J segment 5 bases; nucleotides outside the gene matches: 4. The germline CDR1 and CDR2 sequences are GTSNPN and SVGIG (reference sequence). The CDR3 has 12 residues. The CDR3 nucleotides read TGTGCCTGGACGACAGGGTGGACTGAAGCTTTCTTT. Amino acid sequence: CAWTTGWTEAFF. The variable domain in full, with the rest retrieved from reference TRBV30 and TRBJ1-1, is SQTIHQWPATLVQPVGSPLSLECTVEGTSNPNLYWYRQAAGRGLQLLFYSVGIGQISSEVPQNLSASRPQDRQFILSSKKLLLSDSGFYLCAWTTGWTEAFFGQGTRLTVV.

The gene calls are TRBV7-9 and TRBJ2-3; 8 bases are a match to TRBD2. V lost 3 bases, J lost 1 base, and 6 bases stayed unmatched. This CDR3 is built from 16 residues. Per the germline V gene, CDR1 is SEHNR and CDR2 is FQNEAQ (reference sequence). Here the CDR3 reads CASSLGGGFRTDTQYF. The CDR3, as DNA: TGTGCCAGCAGCTTGGGCGGGGGGTTCCGCACAGATACGCAGTATTTT.

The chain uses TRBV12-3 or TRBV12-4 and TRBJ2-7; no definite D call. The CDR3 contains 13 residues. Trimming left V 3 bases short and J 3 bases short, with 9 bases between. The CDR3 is CASSFQDFYEQYF. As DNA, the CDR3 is TGTGCCAGCAGTTTCCAGGATTTCTACGAGCAGTACTTC.

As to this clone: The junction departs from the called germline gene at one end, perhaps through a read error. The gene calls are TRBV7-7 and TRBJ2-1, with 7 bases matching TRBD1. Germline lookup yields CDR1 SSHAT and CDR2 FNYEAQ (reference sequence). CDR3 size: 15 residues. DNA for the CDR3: TGTGCTAGCAGCTTAAACAGGGGAGACTACAATGAGCAGTTCTTC. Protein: CASSLNRGDYNEQFF.

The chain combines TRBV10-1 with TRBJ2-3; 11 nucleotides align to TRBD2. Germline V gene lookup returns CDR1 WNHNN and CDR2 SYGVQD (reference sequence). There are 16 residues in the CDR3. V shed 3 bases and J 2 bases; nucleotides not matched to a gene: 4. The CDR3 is CASSDGSGGVTDTQYF. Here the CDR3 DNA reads TGCGCCAGCAGTGACGGTAGCGGGGGGGTCACAGATACGCAGTATTTT.

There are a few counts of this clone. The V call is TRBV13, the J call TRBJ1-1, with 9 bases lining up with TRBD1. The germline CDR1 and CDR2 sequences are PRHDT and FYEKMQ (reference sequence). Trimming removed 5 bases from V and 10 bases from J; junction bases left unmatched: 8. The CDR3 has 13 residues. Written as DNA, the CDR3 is TGTGCCAGCAGCCCAGGACAGGGGCTCCGAGCTTTCTTT. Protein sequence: CASSPGQGLRAFF.

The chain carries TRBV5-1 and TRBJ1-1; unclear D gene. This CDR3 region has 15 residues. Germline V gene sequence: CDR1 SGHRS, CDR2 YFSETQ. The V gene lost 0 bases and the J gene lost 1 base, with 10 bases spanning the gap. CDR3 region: CASSLEMRRNTEAFF. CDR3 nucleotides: TGCGCCAGCAGCTTGGAGATGCGTAGGAACACTGAAGCTTTCTTT.

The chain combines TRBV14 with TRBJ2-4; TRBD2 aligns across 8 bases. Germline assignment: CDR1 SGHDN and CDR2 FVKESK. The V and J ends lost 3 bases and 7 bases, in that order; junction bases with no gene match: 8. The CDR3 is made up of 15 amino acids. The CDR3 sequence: CASSQHQGLANIQYF. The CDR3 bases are TGTGCCAGCAGCCAGCATCAAGGACTAGCCAACATTCAGTACTTC.

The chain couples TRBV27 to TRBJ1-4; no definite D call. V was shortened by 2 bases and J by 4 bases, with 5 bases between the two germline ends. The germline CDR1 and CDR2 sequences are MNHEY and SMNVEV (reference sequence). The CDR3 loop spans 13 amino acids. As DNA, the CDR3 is TGTGCCAGCAGTTTACAGGATAATGAAAAACTGTTTTTT. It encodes CASSLQDNEKLFF.

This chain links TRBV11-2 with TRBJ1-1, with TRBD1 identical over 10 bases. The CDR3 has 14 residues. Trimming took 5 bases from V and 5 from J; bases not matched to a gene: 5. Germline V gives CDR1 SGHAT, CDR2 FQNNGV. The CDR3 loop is CASSPDRGQTEAFF. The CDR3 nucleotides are TGTGCCAGCAGCCCAGACAGGGGGCAAACTGAAGCTTTCTTT. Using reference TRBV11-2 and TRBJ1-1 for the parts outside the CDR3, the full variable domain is EAGVAQSPRYKIIEKRQSVAFWCNPISGHATLYWYQQILGQGPKLLIQFQNNGVVDDSQLPKDRFSAERLKGVDSTLKIQPAKLEDSAVYLCASSPDRGQTEAFFGQGTRLTVV.

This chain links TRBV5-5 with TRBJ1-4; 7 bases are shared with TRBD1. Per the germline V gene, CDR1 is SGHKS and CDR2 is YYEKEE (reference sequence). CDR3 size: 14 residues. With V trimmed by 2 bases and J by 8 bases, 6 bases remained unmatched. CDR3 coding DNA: TGTGCCAGCAGCTTCCAGGGGGGTCGGGAAAAACTGTTTTTT. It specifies CASSFQGGREKLFF.

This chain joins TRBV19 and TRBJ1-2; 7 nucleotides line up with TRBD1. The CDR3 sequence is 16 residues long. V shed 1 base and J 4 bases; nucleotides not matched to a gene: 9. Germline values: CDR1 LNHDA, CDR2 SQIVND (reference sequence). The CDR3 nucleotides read TGTGCCAGTAGTATAGGGACAGGCAGTCTACTCTATGGCTACACCTTC. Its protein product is CASSIGTGSLLYGYTF.

The CDR3 protein is CASSPGSNTGELFF. CDR3 in DNA: TGTGCCAGCAGCCCGGGGTCGAACACCGGGGAGCTGTTTTTT. The J gene is TRBJ2-2, the V gene TRBV7-2, with TRBD2 as a possible D gene (5 bases). This CDR3 spans 14 amino acids. Germline CDR1 reads SGHTA; CDR2 reads FQGNSA. The V end lost 5 bases, the J end lost 0 bases, and 7 bases lay between the germline ends.